What follows describes a single T cell receptor (beta chain). This clone was observed a single time. There is no known antigen for this receptor. Qualities for individual bases were not recorded, and no much larger clone is one base off. The data were obtained in a study of Tregs in tolerant kidney transplant recipients (dated by TCRdb to about 2019). In the study overall: Before combined kidney and bone marrow transplantation, this study identified donor-specific regulatory T cells using TCRbeta sequencing and then followed those same cells after transplant. What the research found in general, with its limitations: Donor-specific Treg expansion exceeded global Treg expansion in tolerant patients, suggesting antigen-driven rather than nonspecific expansion. Biological reproducibility was not directly assessed, although technical replication error appeared to be minimal. Expanding Tregs with activated donor B cells appeared to identify the most biologically relevant and donor-specific TCRbeta repertoire. Because the PCR primers were changed over time for some patients, nucleotide-level comparison could not be performed across the samples from those patients. Because only a small number of patients were included, the study had limitations, and the results will need to be validated in larger populations as well as under other immunosuppression protocols.

The transplants used related donors with nonmyeloablative bone marrow transplantation, and mixed chimerism in the human trials was transient. Unstimulated Tregs (CD4+CD25+CD127-), CD4+ non-Tregs (CD4+CD25-), CD4 and CD8 cells were FACS-sorted from thawed PBMCs. The patients were a few recipients of combined kidney and bone marrow transplants from the ITN036ST trial, and samples were available only from these trial subjects. Healthy control blood was processed by Ficoll density gradient to PBMCs and cryopreserved; patient PBMCs were collected before and after transplant. The germline V gene specifies SGHTA as CDR1 and FQGNSA as CDR2. V has 3 bases trimmed and J has 4 bases trimmed; junction bases matching no gene number 6. The CDR3 covers 16 residues, taking in both the cysteine and the phenylalanine. Left in the record is the CDR3 DNA by itself, 48 bases read in frame from the first base. For TCRbeta CDR3 sequencing, genomic DNA from the sorted cells was extracted using the QIAGEN DNeasy Blood and Tissue Kit. High-throughput TCRbeta CDR3 sequencing, which included PCR amplification with bias correction and internal controls, was done commercially through immunoSEQ. Turning to the authors' computational methods: Unique productive TCRbeta sequences were defined by CDR3 nucleotide sequence where primers matched, and otherwise by CDR3 amino acid sequence together with Vbeta and Jbeta genes. To correct for sorting error, sequences found in more than one sorted population at a frequency ratio of 2:1 or less were discarded, and the remaining shared sequences were assigned to the population with the higher frequency. Donor-reactive sequences were defined as at least 5-fold expanded in CFSE-low cells versus unstimulated cells, with frequency of at least 0.01% in CFSE-low cells. Repertoire divergence was quantified by Jensen-Shannon divergence calculated from the top 100 TCRbeta sequences ranked by frequency. When a sample had multiple sequencing runs, each run was corrected for sorting error separately and the runs were then pooled. TCRdb mirrors the immuneACCESS table, restricted to in-frame sequences. Some clones are absent from its copies; in checked studies, under half trace to an unresolved V gene, and the reason for the others is unknown. V, J and clone size were drawn from that table, and D and trimming were deduced from the DNA. The sample table contains 100,000 or so clones; only one count was recorded for approximately 93% of them. The ten most abundant clones make up 1.6% of the sample.

The sequencing here drew on CD4+ T cells from blood (PBMCs), taken 12 months after the transplant. This TCR came from a human patient who received a combined kidney and bone marrow transplant. Following a transplant, some T cells may be graft donor cells, not patient cells. Rearrangement joined TRBV7-2 to TRBJ1-6; 7 bases in the middle match TRBD1. The CDR3 here reads CASSLEGGGYNSPLHF. The bases are TGTGCCAGCAGCTTGGAAGGGGGCGGATATAATTCACCCCTCCACTTT. Reference TRBV7-2 and TRBJ1-6 proteins supply the regions before and after the CDR3; the full variable domain is: GAGVSQSPSNKVTEKGKDVELRCDPISGHTALYWYRQSLGQGLEFLIYFQGNSAPDKSGLPSDRFSAERTGGSVSTLTIQRTQQEDSAVYLCASSLEGGGYNSPLHFGNGTRLTVT.